The entry below gives a single T cell receptor beta chain sequence along with its context. This clone appeared once. What this receptor recognizes is not known. No clone much larger than this one lies a single base away; base qualities are absent. The protocol used for the library was the immunoSEQ multiplex PCR assay. A mixture of 60 forward primers for TCR Vbeta segments and 13 reverse primers for TCR Jbeta segments was used in the multiplex PCR. A multiplex PCR assay on genomic DNA amplified the CDR3 region of rearranged TCR beta genes. On the Illumina HiSeq System, the amplified TCR beta libraries were sequenced as 87-base-pair reads. The authors processed their data as follows. A later analysis tallied 75 million to 95 million unique TCR beta chains across the 660 or so repertoires, and approximately 9.9 million of those chains were shared by two or more donors. Raw reads were error-corrected and collapsed into unique sequences by a nearest-neighbor algorithm in which closely related sequences were merged to remove PCR and sequencing errors. CDR3 sequences were aligned to IMGT reference sequences to assign V, D and J gene segments. Each retained sequence needed at least a six-nucleotide match to both a V gene segment and a J gene segment. Rearrangements were classified as productive when the CDR3 lacked stop codons and remained in frame with V and J, and all other rearrangements were classified as non-productive. Following IMGT convention, CDR3 was defined as the stretch from the second conserved V-encoded cysteine to the conserved J-encoded phenylalanine. The earlier analysis of some 580 of the donors excluded any sequence lacking an unambiguous match to a single V gene segment. An earlier analysis of over 450 of the donors classified V segments as functional when productive rearrangements were above 56.7% and as segregating when the standard deviation between donors was above 5%. A statistical classification framework was built for diagnosing cytomegalovirus status from the catalog of TCR beta chain sequences. V and J gene assignment, in a later analysis, came from comparing TCR nucleotide sequences with IMGT/GENE-DB human TR gene sequences. Using the TCRdist pipeline, a later analysis assigned CDR3 sequences along with most-parsimonious VDJ recombination scenarios. In a later analysis, each TCR beta chain was defined by its CDR3 amino acid sequence together with its V-gene family, and reads without a unique V-gene family were excluded. A later analysis removed over 500 highly shared, low-generation-probability nucleotide sequences to deal with suspected cross-contamination and a sequencing artifact. A later analysis calculated a clonal expansion index for each public chain from normalized within-repertoire ranks of inferred template counts. In a later analysis, generation probabilities were computed with a VDJ recombination model fitted to out-of-frame rearrangements, and the resulting probabilities were checked against IGoR. In a later analysis, hypergeometric tests were used to score TCR-TCR, TCR-HLA and TCR-CMV co-occurrence, with a repertoire-size bias correction applied to TCR pairs. A later analysis estimated false discovery rates by permuting HLA or CMV assignments 20 times. In a later analysis, co-occurring TCRs were grouped with DBSCAN, and TCRdist sequence similarity was added when clustering was performed within HLA-allele-positive subsets. Co-occurrence clustering excluded repertoires with fewer than 30,000 or more than 120,000 public chains, plus five with anomalous nucleotide sharing. Held by TCRdb, this immuneACCESS table contains in-frame sequences only and omits some clones. Under half of the omission traces to an unresolved V gene where checked; the cause of the rest is unknown. V, J and clone size reflect that table, while D and trimming were determined from the DNA. The sample includes 180,000 or so clones, with less than 85% observed a single time. Around 1.5% of the sample belongs to the ten largest clones.

The data belong to a study of cytomegalovirus exposure and HLA in healthy donors (TCRdb year 2017). With regard to the full study: In an earlier analysis of 550 to 750 of the donors, 276 Gb of sequence data and 95 million to 130 million unique TCR beta sequences from 180 million or so T cells were reported. To predict cytomegalovirus infection status, the study combined high-throughput TCR immunosequencing, statistical association of individual TCRs with disease status, and machine learning. Using immunosequencing, the study profiled T cell repertoires from some 670 subjects and related those repertoires to cytomegalovirus serostatus. Around 320 gigabases of sequencing data and some 85 million unique TCR sequences were included in an early release covering about 620 HLA-typed donors. Of the approximately 400 genotyped donors, roughly 80% were placed in the genetic ancestry cluster associated with self-reported Caucasian donors. Rather than drawing on any new phenotypic data, the later analysis identified candidate immune exposures from TCR beta sequences and the way those sequences occurred across donors. Besides the first cohort of under 700 subjects, a separate validation cohort made up of 120 different subjects was used. Alongside the repertoire data, information on donor age, sex, ethnicity and CMV serostatus was compiled. Every repertoire in the discovery cohort had been generated on one and the same sequencing platform. The study aimed to test whether cataloging public T cell receptors could reveal signatures of past pathogen exposure. HLA typing covered class I and class II loci at four-digit resolution. Among approximately 370 genotyped donors of the cohort, an average of approximately 220,000 unique TCR beta nucleotide sequences was sequenced per donor, of which roughly 17% were non-productive. A later analysis re-analyzed previously published TCR beta repertoires from roughly 600 donors and added high-resolution HLA genotyping to study TCR occurrence patterns. A later genetic analysis used genome-wide SNP genotypes for about 65% of the roughly 700 donors, treating that subset as a discovery cohort. In an earlier analysis of 500 to 650 of the donors, high-throughput TCR beta sequencing was used to judge whether each TCR beta V gene segment behaved as functional or pseudogenic. Because of strong linkage in the cohort, a few DR-DQ haplotypes were treated as single units for association and clustering. The number of typed donors differed by locus: about 629-640 for A, B, C, DRB1 and DQB1; some 540 for DQA1; around 610 for DPA1; and about 450 for DPB1. What the work shows at the level of the full study, not this receptor alone: Sequencing depth was assumed to be roughly uniform across donors in the presence/absence analyses, though that assumption may not hold. In this cohort, only TCR beta chains were sequenced, and detectable features were limited by the absence of alpha or paired-chain data. Three of the identified cytomegalovirus-associated TCR beta chains were confirmed in vitro to be specific for cytomegalovirus antigens. Across donors, most TCR sequences were observed very rarely, whereas some public TCRs were present in many individuals. The classifier was reported to diagnose cytomegalovirus status with high specificity and sensitivity in both the original cohort and the validation cohort. A later analysis found that HLA-associated TCR beta chains were more clonally expanded and had lower generation probabilities than equally common non-associated chains. The sequencing pipeline was judged likely to have produced a cluster of highly shared sequence variants as a technical artifact. For the cohort, immune exposure information was limited to CMV serostatus. Specific HLA alleles were associated with 15,000 to 20,000 TCR beta sequences at a false discovery rate of 0.05 in a later analysis. In a later analysis, TCR association rates were found to vary across HLA loci, with the most associated TCRs seen for DRB1 alleles and the fewest for HLA-C alleles. A further reported finding was that TCR beta sequences accurately predicted the HLA-A and HLA-B alleles for most subjects in the first cohort. Correlated functional status among segregating V segments might reflect linkage disequilibrium, but an unknown experimental factor could not be ruled out. A later genetic analysis associated a missense DCLRE1C variant with V-gene and J-gene trimming of TCR beta chains, and an independent cohort replicated the association. Compared with the roughly 700-donor mean, donors in an Asian-associated ancestry cluster had fewer N-insertions in productive TCRs, according to a later genetic analysis. Most CMV-associated TCR beta chains appeared to be HLA-restricted in a later analysis, and the HLA associations seemed to be driven largely by CMV exposure. A later analysis reported that several top co-occurrence clusters appeared linked to parvovirus B19, influenza, CMV and Epstein-Barr virus. The 87-base-pair reads could not distinguish some IMGT-functional V segments, including TRBV6-2 and TRBV6-3, so those segments were excluded. Assigning TCR associations to individual alleles was difficult when HLA alleles, especially DR and DQ, strongly co-occurred. Broadly in line with IMGT annotations, most TCR beta V segments showed up in productive rearrangements about 87% or about 30% of the time in an earlier analysis of about 500 of the donors. Because HLA typing was unavailable for some donors at each locus, only the typed subset was used in association tests. The earlier analysis of about 600 of the donors excluded roughly 16 rarely observed V segments, including chromosome 9 orphons, because counts were too low. It was suggested by the authors that the approach could potentially be generalized to other disease states and immunological phenotypes. A total of about 150 TCR beta chains were listed by the study as associated with cytomegalovirus.

The germline V gene (reference sequence) specifies GTSNPN as CDR1 and SVGIG as CDR2. The CDR3 sequence holds 13 residues, the cysteine and phenylalanine included. The DNA shown is the 39-base CDR3, in frame from base 1. The junction shows trimming of 0 bases on V and 3 bases on J, plus 6 bases between the germline ends. In total, 500 to 700 healthy bone marrow donors made up the cohort. All cohort members were sampled while nominally healthy, although unrecorded immune exposures were likely present. The donor tested CMV seronegative, placing the donor among the 350 or so seronegative members of the cohort. A peripheral blood sample was provided by each donor, and peripheral blood mononuclear cells were used for TCR beta sequencing. The Qiagen DNeasy Blood Extraction Kit was used to extract genomic DNA from the blood cell samples.

The sequenced sample consisted of PBMCs. The receptor chain draws on TRBV30 and TRBJ1-3, with no confidently assigned D gene. The clonotype originates from a male donor in good health and CMV-seronegative. The CDR3 region: CAWSVLGGNTIYF. The DNA is TGTGCCTGGAGTGTCCTAGGTGGAAACACCATATATTTT.